The rows below give T cell receptor beta chains drawn from one sample of a study of breast tumors, draining lymph nodes, adjacent tissues. TCRdb processed the multiplex PCR reads anew with MiXCR; each CDR3 protein has one entry. The sample has approximately 21,000 distinct CDR3 sequences, roughly 40% seen once. Specimen: breast tumor tissue. These receptors originate from a female donor with breast cancer. Some clones in this sample may be carry-over from other donors' samples. Each CDR3 is given with its conserved first and last residue. D genes are given only for firm matches. Clone size is stated in some rows and not others, as once, few, many or a class when expanded.

clone size,V gene,J gene,D gene,CDR3 protein,CDR3 DNA
-,TRBV7-3,TRBJ2-1,TRBD2,CASSLAGAINEQFF,TGTGCCAGCAGCTTAGCGGGAGCAATTAATGAGCAGTTCTTC
once,TRBV19,TRBJ1-6,-,CASSMWGDNSYNSPPPF,TGTGCCAGTAGTATGTGGGGGGACAACTCCTATAATTCACCCCCCCCCTTT
many,TRBV20-1,TRBJ1-2,-,CSARESGRDYGYTF,TGCAGTGCTAGAGAGTCGGGGAGAGACTATGGCTACACCTTC
many,TRBV24-1,TRBJ2-1,TRBD1,CATSDRAGGHGEQFF,TGTGCCACCAGTGATCGGGCAGGGGGCCACGGTGAGCAGTTCTTC
many,TRBV24-1,TRBJ2-7,TRBD2,CATSGSGTKCYEQYF,TGTGCCACCAGTGGTTCCGGGACTAAATGCTACGAGCAGTACTTC
many,TRBV9,TRBJ1-2,TRBD1,CASSVDSGGYGYTF,TGTGCCAGCAGCGTAGATTCAGGGGGTTACGGCTACACCTTC
-,TRBV20-1,TRBJ1-6,TRBD1,CSAWTGGASSPLHF,TGCAGTGCCTGGACAGGGGGCGCCTCTTCACCCCTCCACTTT
many,TRBV7-3,TRBJ2-7,TRBD1,CASSWGTGVEQYF,TGTGCCAGCAGCTGGGGGACAGGGGTTGAGCAGTACTTC
-,TRBV6-5,TRBJ2-1,-,CASSYKPASSYNEQFF,TGTGCCAGCAGTTACAAGCCTGCCAGCTCCTACAATGAGCAGTTCTTC
medium-sized,TRBV11-2,TRBJ2-2,-,CASSSDWSSRELFF,TGTGCCAGCAGCTCGGACTGGAGTTCCAGGGAGCTGTTTTTT
many,TRBV7-9,TRBJ2-7,TRBD1,CASSQRTGGLDEQYF,TGTGCCAGCAGCCAGCGGACAGGGGGCTTGGACGAGCAGTACTTC
-,TRBV20-1,TRBJ2-7,-,CSASVGPYEQYF,TGCAGTGCTAGTGTGGGTCCCTACGAGCAGTACTTC
medium-sized,TRBV11-3,TRBJ2-3,-,CASSLNAGTQYF,TGTGCCAGCAGCTTAAACGCGGGCACGCAGTATTTT
-,TRBV29-1,TRBJ2-7,TRBD1,CSAYRGYEQYF,TGCAGCGCCTACAGGGGGTACGAGCAGTACTTC
many,TRBV20-1,TRBJ2-1,-,CSARGGGLQLNNEQFF,TGCAGTGCTAGAGGGGGTGGACTCCAGCTAAACAATGAGCAGTTCTTC
once,TRBV24-1,TRBJ2-5,TRBD1,CASSDRQGGHETQYF,TGTGCCTCCAGTGACCGACAGGGTGGGCACGAGACCCAGTACTTC
-,TRBV7-9,TRBJ2-3,-,CASTSHSTDTQYF,TGTGCCAGCACCTCACACAGCACAGATACGCAGTATTTT
few,TRBV6-5,TRBJ1-2,TRBD1,CASSPGQGSLGYTF,TGTGCCAGCAGTCCGGGACAGGGTAGTTTGGGCTACACCTTC
many,TRBV30,TRBJ2-7,-,CAWRGGGVYEQYF,TGTGCCTGGAGGGGGGGCGGTGTGTACGAGCAGTACTTC
-,TRBV15,TRBJ2-1,TRBD2,CATSRDRASGNEQFF,TGTGCCACCAGCAGAGATAGAGCTAGCGGCAATGAGCAGTTCTTC
-,TRBV10-1,TRBJ1-2,-,CASRPGQKDGYTF,TGCGCCAGCAGGCCTGGACAGAAAGATGGCTACACCTTC
many,TRBV30,TRBJ2-1,TRBD2,CAWNSQRGNNEQFF,TGTGCCTGGAATAGTCAGCGGGGAAACAATGAGCAGTTCTTC
-,TRBV25-1,TRBJ1-2,-,CASSESRVFGNYGYTF,TGTGCCAGCAGTGAATCCCGTGTTTTCGGTAACTATGGCTACACCTTC
many,TRBV11-2,TRBJ2-7,TRBD1,CASRRTGQPAYEQYF,TGTGCCAGCAGGCGGACAGGGCAGCCTGCCTACGAGCAGTACTTC
-,TRBV5-1,TRBJ1-4,-,CASSLAGTRNEKLFF,TGCGCCAGCAGCTTGGCCGGGACTCGTAATGAAAAACTGTTTTTT
-,TRBV9,TRBJ2-3,TRBD2,CASSPIVGGTDTQYF,TGTGCCAGCAGCCCAATTGTGGGGGGGACAGATACGCAGTATTTT
once,TRBV4-1,TRBJ1-5,-,CASSHTGSLEHQPQHF,TGCGCCAGCAGCCACACGGGTTCCCTGGAACATCAGCCCCAGCATTTT
many,TRBV30,TRBJ2-7,-,CAWSVDRHEQYF,TGTGCCTGGAGTGTCGATCGGCACGAGCAGTACTTC
-,TRBV20-1,TRBJ2-7,TRBD2,CSAEGLAGGVESYEQYF,TGCAGTGCGGAAGGACTAGCGGGAGGGGTGGAGTCCTACGAGCAGTACTTC
-,TRBV10-1,TRBJ2-3,-,CASSEVVGNTDTQYF,TGCGCCAGCAGTGAGGTAGTAGGGAATACAGATACGCAGTATTTT
once,TRBV5-4,TRBJ1-2,-,CAVGSSGGYTF,TGTGCAGTGGGCAGTTCAGGCGGCTACACCTTC
-,TRBV6-1,TRBJ1-5,TRBD1,CASSARTGHQPQHF,TGTGCCAGCAGTGCGAGGACAGGCCATCAGCCCCAGCATTTT
many,TRBV10-3,TRBJ2-1,TRBD2,CAINRLAGDNEQFF,TGTGCCATCAACCGACTAGCGGGGGACAATGAGCAGTTCTTC
once,TRBV29-1,TRBJ2-7,-,CSVVARSSYEQYF,TGCAGCGTTGTGGCCAGGAGCTCCTACGAGCAGTACTTC
many,TRBV7-2,TRBJ1-5,-,CASSPLGGFNQPQHF,TGTGCCAGCAGCCCCCTTGGGGGGTTTAATCAGCCCCAGCATTTT
-,TRBV20-1,TRBJ2-5,-,CSARALQETQYF,TGCAGTGCTAGGGCCCTCCAAGAGACCCAGTACTTC
many,TRBV20-1,TRBJ2-4,TRBD2,CSARGLAIFENIQYF,TGCAGTGCTAGGGGACTAGCGATTTTTGAAAACATTCAGTACTTC
medium-sized,TRBV20-1,TRBJ1-2,-,CSAPGLGYGYTF,TGCAGTGCCCCGGGACTTGGCTATGGCTACACCTTC
many,TRBV2,TRBJ2-1,TRBD2,CAIGIAGGPDEQFF,TGTGCCATCGGAATAGCGGGGGGGCCCGATGAGCAGTTCTTC
-,TRBV7-8,TRBJ2-2,-,CASSETGNTGGLFF,TGTGCCAGCAGTGAAACTGGAAACACCGGGGGGCTGTTTTTT
many,TRBV6-6,TRBJ2-7,-,CASSHSLNSGAATYEQYF,TGTGCCAGCAGTCACTCGTTAAATTCGGGTGCCGCAACCTACGAGCAGTACTTC